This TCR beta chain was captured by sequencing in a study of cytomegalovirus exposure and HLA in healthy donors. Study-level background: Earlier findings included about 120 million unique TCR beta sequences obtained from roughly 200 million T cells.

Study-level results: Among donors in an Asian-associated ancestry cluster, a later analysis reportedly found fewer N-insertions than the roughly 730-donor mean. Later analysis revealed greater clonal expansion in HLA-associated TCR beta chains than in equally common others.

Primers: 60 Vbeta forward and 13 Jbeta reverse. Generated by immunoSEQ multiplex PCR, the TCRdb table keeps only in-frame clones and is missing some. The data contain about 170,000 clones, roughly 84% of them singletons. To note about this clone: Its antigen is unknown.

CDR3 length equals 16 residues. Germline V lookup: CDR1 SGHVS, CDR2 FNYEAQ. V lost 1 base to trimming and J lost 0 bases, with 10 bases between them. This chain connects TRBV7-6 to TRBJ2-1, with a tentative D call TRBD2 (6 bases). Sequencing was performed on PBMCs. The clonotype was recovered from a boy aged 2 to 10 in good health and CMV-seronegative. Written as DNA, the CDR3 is TGTGCCAGCAGCTTAGACCACGGGGGCTCCTACAATGAGCAGTTCTTC. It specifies CASSLDHGGSYNEQFF.